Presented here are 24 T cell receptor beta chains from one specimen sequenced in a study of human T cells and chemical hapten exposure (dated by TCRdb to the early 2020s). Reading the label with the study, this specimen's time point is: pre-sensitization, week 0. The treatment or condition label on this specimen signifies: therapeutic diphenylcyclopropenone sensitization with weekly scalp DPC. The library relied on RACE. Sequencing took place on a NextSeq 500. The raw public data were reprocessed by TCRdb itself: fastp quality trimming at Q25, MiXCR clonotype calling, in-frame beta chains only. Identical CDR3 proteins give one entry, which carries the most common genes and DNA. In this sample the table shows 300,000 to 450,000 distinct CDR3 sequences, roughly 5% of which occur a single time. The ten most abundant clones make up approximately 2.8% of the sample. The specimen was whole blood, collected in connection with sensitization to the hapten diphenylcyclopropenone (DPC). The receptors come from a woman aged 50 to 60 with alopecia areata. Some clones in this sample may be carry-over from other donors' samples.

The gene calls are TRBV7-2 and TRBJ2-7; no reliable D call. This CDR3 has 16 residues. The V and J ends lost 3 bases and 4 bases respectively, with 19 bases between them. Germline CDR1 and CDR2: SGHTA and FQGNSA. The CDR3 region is CASSFDPARSTYEQYF. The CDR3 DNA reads TGTGCCAGCAGCTTTGATCCGGCTAGGAGCACTTACGAGCAGTACTTC.

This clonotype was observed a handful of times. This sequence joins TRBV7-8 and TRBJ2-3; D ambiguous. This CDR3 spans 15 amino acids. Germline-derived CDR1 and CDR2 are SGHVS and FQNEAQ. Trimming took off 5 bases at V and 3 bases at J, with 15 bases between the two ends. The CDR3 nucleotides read TGTGCCAGCAGCCTCTACCCCGACCCTACAGATACGCAGTATTTT. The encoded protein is CASSLYPDPTDTQYF.

The CDR3 protein is CASSPLTGGKAKNIQYF. CDR3 bases: TGTGCCAGCTCACCCCTGACAGGGGGCAAAGCCAAAAACATTCAGTACTTC. The J gene is TRBJ2-4, the V gene TRBV18, with 10 bases lining up with TRBD1. The CDR3 sequence is 17 residues long. The germline V gene encodes CDR1 KGHSH and CDR2 LQKENI. V shed 3 bases and J 0 bases; nucleotides not matched to a gene: 5.

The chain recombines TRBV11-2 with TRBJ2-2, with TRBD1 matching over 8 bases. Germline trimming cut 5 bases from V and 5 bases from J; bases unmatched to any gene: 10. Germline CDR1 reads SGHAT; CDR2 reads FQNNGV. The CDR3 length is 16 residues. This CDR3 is CASSRDRSPVTGELFF. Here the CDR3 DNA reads TGTGCCAGCAGCCGGGACAGGTCTCCAGTTACCGGGGAGCTGTTTTTT.

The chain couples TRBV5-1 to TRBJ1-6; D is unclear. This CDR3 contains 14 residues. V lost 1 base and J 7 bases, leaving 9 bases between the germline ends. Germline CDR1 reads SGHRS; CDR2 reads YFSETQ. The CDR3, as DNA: TGCGCCAGCAGCTTGACGGAGAGAAATTCACCCCTCCACTTT. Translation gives CASSLTERNSPLHF.

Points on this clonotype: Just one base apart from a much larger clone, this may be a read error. Written as DNA, the CDR3 is TGTGCCAGCTGGGGACTAGCGGGGATCACAGATACGCAGTATTTT. This encodes CASWGLAGITDTQYF. The J gene is TRBJ2-3, the V gene TRBV13; TRBD2 agrees at 13 bases. The germline V gene encodes CDR1 PRHDT and CDR2 FYEKMQ (reference sequence). This CDR3 is 15 amino acids long. The trim removed 8 bases at V and 2 bases at J, leaving 4 bases unmatched.

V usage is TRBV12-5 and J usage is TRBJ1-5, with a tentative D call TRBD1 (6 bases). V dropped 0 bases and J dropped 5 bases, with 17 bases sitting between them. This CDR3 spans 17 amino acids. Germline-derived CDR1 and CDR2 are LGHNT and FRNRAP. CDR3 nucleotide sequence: TGTGCTAGTGGTTTGGTACAAAGCCAGGGGTGGTATCAGCCCCAGCATTTT. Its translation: CASGLVQSQGWYQPQHF.

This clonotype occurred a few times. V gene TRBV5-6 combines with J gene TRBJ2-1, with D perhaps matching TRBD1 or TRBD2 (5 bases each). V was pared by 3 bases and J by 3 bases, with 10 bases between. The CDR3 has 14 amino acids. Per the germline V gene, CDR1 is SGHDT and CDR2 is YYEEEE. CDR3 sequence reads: CASSWGTSYNEQFF. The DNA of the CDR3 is TGTGCCAGCAGCTGGGGGACCAGCTACAATGAGCAGTTCTTC.

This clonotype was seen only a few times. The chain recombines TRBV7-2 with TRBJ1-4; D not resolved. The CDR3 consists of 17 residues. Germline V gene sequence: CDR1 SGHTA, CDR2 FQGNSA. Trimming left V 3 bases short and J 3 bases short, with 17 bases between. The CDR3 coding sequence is TGTGCCAGCAGCTTGGGCCTCCCTAACACGGCTAATGAAAAACTGTTTTTT. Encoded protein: CASSLGLPNTANEKLFF.

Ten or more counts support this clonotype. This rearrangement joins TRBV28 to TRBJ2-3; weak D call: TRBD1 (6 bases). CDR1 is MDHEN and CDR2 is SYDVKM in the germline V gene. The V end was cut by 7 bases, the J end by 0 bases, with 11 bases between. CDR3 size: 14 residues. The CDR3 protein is CASNNRESTDTQYF. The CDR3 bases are TGTGCCAGCAATAACAGGGAGAGCACAGATACGCAGTATTTT.

The CDR3 region is CASSLPGRRRHF. The CDR3 DNA reads TGTGCCAGCAGCCTCCCGGGACGCAGAAGGCACTTC. J is TRBJ2-4 and V is TRBV21-1; no check of the table's D call, TRBD1, against the DNA was made. TRBV21-1 is designated a pseudogene. This CDR3 has 12 amino acids.

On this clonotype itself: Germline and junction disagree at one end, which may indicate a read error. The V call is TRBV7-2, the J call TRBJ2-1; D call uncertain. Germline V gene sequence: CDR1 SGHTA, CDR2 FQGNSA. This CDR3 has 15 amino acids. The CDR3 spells CAISLSRTLGNEQFF. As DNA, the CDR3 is TGTGCCATCAGCCTGTCGAGAACTCTAGGGAATGAGCAGTTCTTC.

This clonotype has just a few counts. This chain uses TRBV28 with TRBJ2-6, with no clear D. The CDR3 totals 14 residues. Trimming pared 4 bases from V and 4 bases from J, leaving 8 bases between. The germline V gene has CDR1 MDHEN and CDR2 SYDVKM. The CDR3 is CASSWGFGANVLTF. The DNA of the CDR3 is TGTGCCAGCAGTTGGGGTTTCGGGGCCAACGTCCTGACTTTC.

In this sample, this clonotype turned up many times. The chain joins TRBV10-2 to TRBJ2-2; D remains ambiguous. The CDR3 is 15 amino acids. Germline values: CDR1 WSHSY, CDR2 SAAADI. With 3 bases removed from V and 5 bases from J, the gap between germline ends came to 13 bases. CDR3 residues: CASSDLFRTTGELFF. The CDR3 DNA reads TGCGCCAGCAGTGATTTGTTTCGTACTACCGGGGAGCTGTTTTTT.

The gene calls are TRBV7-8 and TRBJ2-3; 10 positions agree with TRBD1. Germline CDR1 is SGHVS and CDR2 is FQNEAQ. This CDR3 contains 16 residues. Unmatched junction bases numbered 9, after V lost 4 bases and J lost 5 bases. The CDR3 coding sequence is TGTGCCAGCAGCTCAGGGACAGGGGTACCCCAAGATACGCAGTATTTT. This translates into CASSSGTGVPQDTQYF.

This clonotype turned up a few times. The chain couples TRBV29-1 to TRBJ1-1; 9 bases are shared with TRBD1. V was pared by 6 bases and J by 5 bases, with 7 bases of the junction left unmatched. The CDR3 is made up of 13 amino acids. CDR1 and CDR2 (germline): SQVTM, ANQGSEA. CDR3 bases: TGCAGCGTGGGACAGGGTGGGGGGACTGAAGCTTTCTTT. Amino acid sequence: CSVGQGGGTEAFF.

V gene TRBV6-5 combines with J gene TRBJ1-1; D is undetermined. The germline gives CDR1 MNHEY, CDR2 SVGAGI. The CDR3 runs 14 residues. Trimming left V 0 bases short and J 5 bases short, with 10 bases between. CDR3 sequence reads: CASSYSYRPTEAFF. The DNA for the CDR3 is TGTGCCAGCAGTTACTCGTACAGACCTACTGAAGCTTTCTTT.

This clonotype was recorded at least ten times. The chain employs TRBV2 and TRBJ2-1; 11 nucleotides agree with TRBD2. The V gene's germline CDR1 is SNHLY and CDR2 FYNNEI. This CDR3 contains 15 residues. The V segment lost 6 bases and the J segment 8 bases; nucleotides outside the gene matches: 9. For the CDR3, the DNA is TGTGCCAGCAGAGTTAGCGGGGGGGCCTTGGATGAGCAGTTCTTC. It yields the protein CASRVSGGALDEQFF.

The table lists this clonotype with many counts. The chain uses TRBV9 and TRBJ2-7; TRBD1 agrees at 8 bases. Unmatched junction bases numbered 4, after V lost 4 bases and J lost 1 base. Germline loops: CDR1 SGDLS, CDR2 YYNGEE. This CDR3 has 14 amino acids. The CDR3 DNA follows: TGTGCCAGCAGCCTGACAGGGGCGTCCTACGAGCAGTACTTC. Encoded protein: CASSLTGASYEQYF.

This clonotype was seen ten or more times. CDR3 in amino acids: CASSLSRVSYEQYF. CDR3 nucleotides: TGTGCCAGCAGTTTATCCCGGGTCTCCTACGAGCAGTACTTC. This sequence joins TRBV28 and TRBJ2-7, with D unclear. Germline V lookup: CDR1 MDHEN, CDR2 SYDVKM. V was cut by 1 base and J by 0 bases, with 7 bases left in between. This CDR3 spans 14 amino acids. Full variable domain (missing parts from reference TRBV28 and TRBJ2-7): DVKVTQSSRYLVKRTGEKVFLECVQDMDHENMFWYRQDPGLGLRLIYFSYDVKMKEKGDIPEGYSVSREKKERFSLILESASTNQTSMYLCASSLSRVSYEQYFGPGTRLTVT.

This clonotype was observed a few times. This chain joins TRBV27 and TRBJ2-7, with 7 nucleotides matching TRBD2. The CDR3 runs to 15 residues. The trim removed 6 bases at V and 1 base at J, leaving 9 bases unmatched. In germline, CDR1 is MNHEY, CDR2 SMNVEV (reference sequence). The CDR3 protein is CASSGAGFLSYEQYF. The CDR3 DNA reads TGTGCCAGCAGCGGAGCGGGGTTTCTTTCCTACGAGCAGTACTTC.

The CDR3 DNA reads TGTGCCAGCAGCTCGACAGGACAGGGGGCGCCGGACACTGAAGCTTTCTTT. Amino acid sequence: CASSSTGQGAPDTEAFF. J is TRBJ1-1 and V is TRBV7-9, with TRBD1 matching 11 bases. Germline loops: CDR1 SEHNR, CDR2 FQNEAQ (reference sequence). V was pared by 4 bases and J by 3 bases, with 10 bases of the junction left unmatched. The CDR3 is made up of 17 amino acids.

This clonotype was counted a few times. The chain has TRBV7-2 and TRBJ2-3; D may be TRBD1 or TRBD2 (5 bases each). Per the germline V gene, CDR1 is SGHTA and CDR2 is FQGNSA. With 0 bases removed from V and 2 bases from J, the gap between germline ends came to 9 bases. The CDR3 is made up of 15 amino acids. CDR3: CASSLAGDPTDTQYF. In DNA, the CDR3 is TGTGCCAGCAGCTTAGCTGGGGACCCCACAGATACGCAGTATTTT.

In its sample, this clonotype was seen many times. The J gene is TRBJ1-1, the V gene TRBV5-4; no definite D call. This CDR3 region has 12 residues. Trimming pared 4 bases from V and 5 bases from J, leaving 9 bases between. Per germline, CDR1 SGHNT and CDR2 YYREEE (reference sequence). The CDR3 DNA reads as TGTGCCAGCAGCATCGGGCCGACTGAAGCTTTCTTT. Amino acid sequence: CASSIGPTEAFF.